Listed here are 8 T cell receptor beta chains from one sample, sequenced in a study of blood T cell repertoires in COVID-19. The data were produced by immunoSEQ multiplex PCR, yet TCRdb's version contains in-frame clones alone and is incomplete. The data hold about 230,000 clones, with 70% to 85% observed a single time. Specimen: peripheral blood. These receptors were collected from a man aged 35 to 55 who had recovered from COVID-19.

The V call is TRBV2, the J call TRBJ2-1; 8 bases map to TRBD1. Per germline, CDR1 SNHLY and CDR2 FYNNEI. V dropped 1 base and J dropped 10; count of bases not matched to a gene: 6. The CDR3 sequence is 14 residues long. The CDR3 DNA follows: TGTGCCAGCAGTGAAGGAGCATCAGGGGGCGAGCAGTTCTTC. It specifies CASSEGASGGEQFF.

V gene TRBV5-6 combines with J gene TRBJ1-1; weak D call: TRBD1 (5 bases). Trimming removed 4 bases at V and 1 base at J, with 11 bases between. This CDR3 region has 14 residues. Germline V gene data show CDR1 as SGHDT and CDR2 as YYEEEE. As DNA, the CDR3 is TGTGCCAGCAGCATTACAGGAAGGAACACTGAAGCTTTCTTT. This codes for CASSITGRNTEAFF.

There are a few counts of this clone. The chain couples TRBV7-2 to TRBJ1-1; TRBD1 matches at 8 bases. From germline, CDR1 is SGHTA and CDR2 FQGNSA. Losses at the gene ends were 5 bases for V and 0 bases for J; bases not matched to a gene: 8. The CDR3 runs to 16 residues. The CDR3 DNA follows: TGTGCCAGCAGCGAAACAGGGGGGATCATGAACACTGAAGCTTTCTTT. This translates into CASSETGGIMNTEAFF.

The J gene is TRBJ2-1, the V gene TRBV5-6; D ambiguous. V shed 1 base and J shed 0 bases, with 8 bases lying between them. This CDR3 comprises 15 residues. CDR1 is SGHDT and CDR2 is YYEEEE in the germline V gene. The CDR3 protein is CASSLYGASYNEQFF. The CDR3 DNA reads TGTGCCAGCAGCTTGTATGGAGCCTCCTACAATGAGCAGTTCTTC.

This clone has a handful of counts. The chain employs TRBV3-1 (or the pseudogene TRBV3-2) and TRBJ1-5; tentatively, D is TRBD1 (6 bases). This CDR3 contains 16 residues. Trimming cost V 4 bases and J 4 bases, with 17 bases left between them. Germline CDR1 LGHDT, CDR2 YNNKEL (reference sequence). CDR3 amino acids: CASSLTLGGENQPQHF. In DNA, the CDR3 is TGTGCCAGCAGCCTCACCCTAGGGGGGGAAAATCAGCCCCAGCATTTT.

The chain is built from TRBV9 and TRBJ2-3; 10 nucleotides match TRBD2. CDR3 length: 23 amino acids. The V gene end was trimmed by 4 bases and the J gene end by 0 bases; junction bases not matched to a gene: 26. The germline V gene has CDR1 SGDLS and CDR2 YYNGEE. Here the CDR3 DNA reads TGTGCCAGCAGCTTCCGACCTTTACCGGGACTAGCGAGAGATGTACCTAGCACAGATACGCAGTATTTT. This translates into CASSFRPLPGLARDVPSTDTQYF.

The chain is built from TRBV10-3 and TRBJ2-7; 7 positions match TRBD1. Germline values: CDR1 ENHRY, CDR2 SYGVKD. The length of the CDR3 is 14 residues. V was pared by 6 bases and J by 0 bases, with 5 bases of the junction left unmatched. The CDR3 DNA follows: TGTGCCATCAGAGACAGGGTTGTCTCCTACGAGCAGTACTTC. This encodes CAIRDRVVSYEQYF.

The CDR3 loop is CAISEGRFRVNTEAFF. The CDR3 DNA follows: TGTGCCATCAGTGAGGGGCGATTCAGGGTGAACACTGAAGCTTTCTTT. The rearrangement joins TRBV10-3 to TRBJ1-1; tentatively, D is TRBD1 (5 bases). V lost 2 bases to trimming and J lost 0 bases, with 13 bases between them. CDR3 size: 16 residues. Germline values: CDR1 ENHRY, CDR2 SYGVKD.